The 18 T cell receptor beta chains listed next were all sequenced from one sample in a study of pediatric ulcerative colitis. Assay used: immunoSEQ multiplex PCR; TCRdb lists only in-frame clones, some missing. The sample shows approximately 37,000 clones, roughly 82% of them seen only once. One to two pinch biopsies were taken from the rectum during colonoscopy. The sequenced sample consisted of gut tissue. The receptors here all came from a boy aged 5-17 years with severe ulcerative colitis.

This clone was observed a handful of times. This sequence joins TRBV2 and TRBJ2-7, with 9 bases lining up with TRBD1. After removal of 4 bases from V and 1 base from J, the junction contained 5 bases not matched to a gene. The germline gives CDR1 SNHLY, CDR2 FYNNEI. The CDR3 is made up of 15 amino acids. CDR3 in amino acids: CASSVSDRGSYEQYF. CDR3 nucleotides: TGTGCCAGCAGTGTATCGGACAGGGGTTCCTACGAGCAGTACTTC.

The chain links TRBV13 to TRBJ2-3, with D hard to call. The V end was cut by 2 bases, the J end by 3 bases, with 9 bases between. The CDR3 is made up of 14 amino acids. Germline V gives CDR1 PRHDT, CDR2 FYEKMQ (reference sequence). DNA for the CDR3: TGTGCCAGCAGCTTACGATCCACGACAGATACGCAGTATTTT. This encodes CASSLRSTTDTQYF. The entire variable domain, with the rest obtained from reference TRBV13 and TRBJ2-3, is as follows: AAGVIQSPRHLIKEKRETATLKCYPIPRHDTVYWYQQGPGQDPQFLISFYEKMQSDKGSIPDRFSAQQFSDYHSELNMSSLELGDSALYFCASSLRSTTDTQYFGPGTRLTVL.

This chain links TRBV6-1 with TRBJ1-2; the D gene is possibly TRBD1 (6 bases). Germline CDR1 and CDR2: MNHNS and SASEGT. The length of the CDR3 is 14 residues. Trimming cost V 2 bases and J 4 bases, with 11 bases left between them. DNA for the CDR3: TGTGCCAGCAGTGAAAGTAGGGGGTTCTATGGCTACACCTTC. Encoded protein: CASSESRGFYGYTF.

The chain recombines TRBV6-6 with TRBJ1-1; no clear D gene. CDR1 is MNHNY and CDR2 is SVGAGI in the germline V gene (reference sequence). CDR3 length: 14 residues. Trimming cost V 2 bases and J 5 bases, with 12 bases left between them. For the CDR3, the DNA is TGTGCCAGCAGTTACACGGACCCTTGGACTGAAGCTTTCTTT. It is translated as CASSYTDPWTEAFF.

V usage is TRBV6-5 and J usage is TRBJ1-6, with 7 bases aligning to TRBD1. Germline trimming cut 6 bases from V and 4 bases from J; bases unmatched to any gene: 0. Germline-derived CDR1 and CDR2 are MNHEY and SVGAGI. CDR3 size: 13 residues. The CDR3 DNA is TGTGCCAGCAGGACAGGGTATAATTCACCCCTCCACTTT. It yields the protein CASRTGYNSPLHF.

With regard to this clone: The conserved final phenylalanine or tryptophan is absent from the CDR3, which likely points to a read error. This sequence joins TRBV27 and TRBJ1-6; a possible D gene is TRBD1 (6 bases). Germline assignment: CDR1 MNHEY and CDR2 SMNVEV (reference sequence). There are 14 residues in the CDR3. The ends were cut back, 5 bases at V and 7 bases at J, with 12 bases in the middle. The CDR3 protein is CASSPRQANSPLHL. The CDR3, as DNA: TGTGCCAGCAGTCCCCGACAGGCAAATTCACCCCTCCACCTT.

This rearrangement joins TRBV2 to TRBJ2-5, with TRBD1 matching over 11 bases. The CDR3 has 14 amino acids. The germline gives CDR1 SNHLY, CDR2 FYNNEI. V trimming: 8 bases; J trimming: 5 bases; junction bases outside the gene matches: 7. CDR3 region: CASGGTGGRETQYF. The CDR3 DNA reads TGTGCCAGCGGCGGGACAGGGGGTAGGGAGACCCAGTACTTC.

V is TRBV6-6 and J is TRBJ1-1; D gene unclear. CDR1 is MNHNY, CDR2 SVGAGI, per germline (reference sequence). V was clipped by 7 bases and J by 3 bases, with 9 bases between them. CDR3 size: 12 residues. CDR3 amino acids: CASTDLDTEAFF. The DNA for the CDR3 is TGTGCCAGCACCGATCTGGACACTGAAGCTTTCTTT.

J is TRBJ2-7 and V is TRBV7-9, with D hard to call. The CDR3 has 13 residues. The V gene lost 3 bases and the J gene lost 1 base, with 7 bases spanning the gap. Per germline, CDR1 SEHNR and CDR2 FQNEAQ (reference sequence). The CDR3 nucleotides are TGTGCCAGCAGCTTTAATGAGTCCTACGAGCAGTACTTC. Its protein is CASSFNESYEQYF.

This clone was detected only once. V gene TRBV19 combines with J gene TRBJ1-2; TRBD1 aligns across 8 bases. CDR1 is LNHDA and CDR2 is SQIVND in the germline V gene (reference sequence). CDR3 size: 15 residues. Unmatched junction bases numbered 7, after V lost 1 base and J lost 6 bases. The CDR3 DNA reads TGTGCCAGTAGTATAGCCCTGAAGACAGGGGATGGCTACACCTTC. Its protein is CASSIALKTGDGYTF.

Of note for this clone: The junction departs from the called germline gene at one end, perhaps through a read error. The rearrangement joins TRBV5-1 to TRBJ2-7; 14 bases agree with TRBD2. The CDR3 is 16 amino acids. The germline CDR1 and CDR2 sequences are SGHRS and YFSETQ. Written as DNA, the CDR3 is TGCGCCAGCACCTTGTCGACTAGCGGGGGGGCCGGCGAGCAGTACTTC. Protein product: CASTLSTSGGAGEQYF.

In its sample, this clone was seen a few times. The chain has TRBV28 and TRBJ1-2; D not resolved. V gave up 4 bases and J gave up 3 bases, with 12 bases separating them. The CDR3 extends over 14 amino acids. Germline V gene sequence: CDR1 MDHEN, CDR2 SYDVKM. The CDR3 loop is CASSSPDGYYGYTF. In nucleotides, the CDR3 is TGTGCCAGCAGTTCCCCGGACGGATACTATGGCTACACCTTC.

The chain recombines TRBV5-1 with TRBJ2-1; D gene unclear. Trimming took 4 bases from V and 0 from J, leaving 11 bases between them. The germline V gene encodes CDR1 SGHRS and CDR2 YFSETQ. The CDR3 contains 15 residues. Here the CDR3 reads CASSPGSSSYNEQFF. As DNA, the CDR3 is TGCGCCAGCAGCCCCGGGTCGAGCTCCTACAATGAGCAGTTCTTC. Supplemented by reference TRBV5-1 and TRBJ2-1, the full variable domain reads KAGVTQTPRYLIKTRGQQVTLSCSPISGHRSVSWYQQTPGQGLQFLFEYFSETQRNKGNFPGRFSGRQFSNSRSEMNVSTLELGDSALYLCASSPGSSSYNEQFFGPGTRLTVL.

J is TRBJ2-5 and V is TRBV6-6, with TRBD1 as a possible D gene (6 bases). From germline, CDR1 is MNHNY and CDR2 SVGAGI (reference sequence). CDR3 size: 12 residues. Trimming stripped 5 bases from V and 5 bases from J, with 9 bases between. This CDR3 reads CASSGQKETQYF. The DNA for the CDR3 is TGTGCCAGCAGTGGACAGAAGGAGACCCAGTACTTC.

The chain combines TRBV7-9 with TRBJ2-2; perhaps TRBD1 as D (6 bases). V lost 10 bases, J lost 2 bases, and 23 bases lay in between. This CDR3 region has 17 residues. CDR1 SEHNR and CDR2 FQNEAQ come from the germline V gene (reference sequence). CDR3 sequence reads: CANPRDTNRLNTGELFF. In DNA form, the CDR3 reads TGTGCCAACCCTAGGGACACCAATCGCTTAAACACCGGGGAGCTGTTTTTT. The full variable domain, in which reference TRBV7-9 and TRBJ2-2 provide the parts outside the CDR3, is DTGVSQNPRHKITKRGQNVTFRCDPISEHNRLYWYRQTLGQGPEFLTYFQNEAQLEKSRLLSDRFSAERPKGSFSTLEIQRTEQGDSAMYLCANPRDTNRLNTGELFFGEGSRLTVL.

This clone has just a few counts. The rearrangement joins TRBV7-3 to TRBJ2-7; the D gene is possibly TRBD1 (6 bases). V lost 5 bases to trimming and J lost 6 bases, with 20 bases between them. The CDR3 is 15 amino acids. Germline V gene data show CDR1 as SGHTA and CDR2 as FQGTGA. The CDR3 spells CASSARRQGLTEQYF. CDR3 sequence (DNA): TGTGCCAGCAGCGCCCGAAGGCAGGGGCTGACCGAGCAGTACTTC.

The chain uses TRBV18 and TRBJ1-2; D uncertain. With 5 bases removed from V and 4 bases from J, the gap between germline ends came to 11 bases. Per the germline V gene, CDR1 is KGHSH and CDR2 is LQKENI. CDR3 size: 13 residues. The CDR3 loop reads CASSATNTYGYTF. CDR3 in DNA: TGTGCCAGCTCAGCGACCAACACCTATGGCTACACCTTC. Full variable domain (rest looked up from reference TRBV18 and TRBJ1-2): NAGVMQNPRHLVRRRGQEARLRCSPMKGHSHVYWYRQLPEEGLKFMVYLQKENIIDESGMPKERFSAEFPKEGPSILRIQQVVRGDSAAYFCASSATNTYGYTFGSGTRLTVV.

This chain uses TRBV4-1 with TRBJ2-1, with 7 bases fitting TRBD2. The CDR3 loop spans 15 amino acids. The J segment lost 6 bases and the V segment lost 0 bases, leaving 5 bases of the junction unmatched. Germline V gene sequence: CDR1 MGHRA, CDR2 YSYEKL. CDR3 nucleotide sequence: TGCGCCAGCAGCCAAGATCGGCTAGCGGTCAATGAGCAGTTCTTC. Encoded protein: CASSQDRLAVNEQFF.